This is a list of T cell receptor beta chains from one sample in a study of T cell repertoires in cytomegalovirus infection. TCRdb re-analysed the reads in MiXCR, keeping a single row per CDR3 protein. The sample holds 550,000 to 850,000 distinct CDR3 sequences, 30% to 35% seen once. These receptors are not linked to any known antigen. Specimen: cultured PBMCs, collected from culture after CMV antigen stimulation. These receptors originate from a human donor in good health (CMV status not recorded). Some clones in this sample may be carry-over from other donors' samples. Both conserved end residues are part of each CDR3. A D gene is named only where the DNA matches it firmly. Size is stated for part of the rows, as once, few or many counts, or as a class when the clone is expanded.

cdr3_nt cdr3_aa clone_size d_call j_call v_call
TGTGCCAGCAGCCCTCGGGGGAGTCTGGGGGAGCCCCAGCATTTT CASSPRGSLGEPQHF many . TRBJ1-5 TRBV7-8
TGTGCCAGCAGTCCTTGGGGGATCGTTCTTGAAGCTTTCTTT CASSPWGIVLEAFF . . TRBJ1-1 TRBV2
TGTGCCAGCAGTGGCCCGGGGAGGGAAGCTGGAAACACCATATATTTT CASSGPGREAGNTIYF . . TRBJ1-3 TRBV28
TGTGCCATCAGTGGGGGACCGACAGGGCCTAAAGAGACCCAGTACTTC CAISGGPTGPKETQYF . TRBD1 TRBJ2-5 TRBV10-3
TGCAGTGCTAGTCGGGACAGTCGTGGCTACACCTTC CSASRDSRGYTF . TRBD1 TRBJ1-2 TRBV20-1
TGCAGTGCTAGAGGCACAACAAGCTCCTATAATTCACCCCTCCACTTT CSARGTTSSYNSPLHF few . TRBJ1-6 TRBV20-1
TGTGCCAGCAGCCTTAGCGGAAATCATCCTTACGAGCAGTACTTC CASSLSGNHPYEQYF . . TRBJ2-7 TRBV7-2
TGTGCCAGCAGAGGGACCCCCCGAAGCTCCTACAATGAGCAGTTCTTC CASRGTPRSSYNEQFF . . TRBJ2-1 TRBV6-5
TGTGCCAGCAGCGTTACCGGGACTAGCGACTCCTACGAGCAGTACTTC CASSVTGTSDSYEQYF many TRBD2 TRBJ2-7 TRBV7-2
TGTGCCAGCAGTGAGTTCAGGGATACGCAGTATTTT CASSEFRDTQYF . . TRBJ2-3 TRBV2
TGCAGTGCTAGACGAGCAGTTGATTCACCCCTCCACTTT CSARRAVDSPLHF . . TRBJ1-6 TRBV20-1
TGTGCCAGCAGTGACGTGACACACTCCTACGAGCAGTACTTC CASSDVTHSYEQYF . . TRBJ2-7 TRBV2
TGTGCCAGCAGCCACCGGAGCGGCCCAGATACGCAGTATTTT CASSHRSGPDTQYF . . TRBJ2-3 TRBV28
TGTGCCACCGGAAAAGTCGTTCGGGCAGATACGCAGTATTTT CATGKVVRADTQYF . . TRBJ2-3 TRBV15
TGTGCCAGCAGCTTAGCGTTTAGCGGTTCCTACGAGCAGTACTTC CASSLAFSGSYEQYF many . TRBJ2-7 TRBV7-2
TGCGCCAGCAGCTTCACTAAATCCTACAATGAGCAGTTCTTC CASSFTKSYNEQFF . . TRBJ2-1 TRBV5-1